Shown below are 18 T cell receptor beta chains from a single sample sequenced in a study of cytomegalovirus exposure and HLA in healthy donors. A multiplex PCR was run with 60 Vbeta primers and 13 Jbeta primers. TCRdb's copy holds only in-frame clones and misses some; the assay was immunoSEQ multiplex PCR. In the table there are roughly 130,000 clones, around 75% of which are singletons. Sequencing was carried out using PBMCs. Source of these receptors: a female donor in good health and CMV-seronegative.

This chain links TRBV29-1 with TRBJ1-2; the D gene is possibly TRBD1 (5 bases). Deletions cut 5 bases from V and 7 bases from J, with 14 bases between. The CDR3 spans 12 residues. CDR1 SQVTM and CDR2 ANQGSEA come from the germline V gene. CDR3 sequence reads: CSVRNRPGGYTF. CDR3 DNA: TGCAGCGTTCGTAACAGGCCGGGTGGCTACACCTTC. The whole variable domain, filled in from reference TRBV29-1 and TRBJ1-2, reads SAVISQKPSRDICQRGTSLTIQCQVDSQVTMMFWYRQQPGQSLTLIATANQGSEATYESGFVIDKFPISRPNLTFSTLTVSNMSPEDSSIYLCSVRNRPGGYTFGSGTRLTVV.

The rearrangement uses TRBV27 and TRBJ2-3; 8 bases fit TRBD2. Germline V gene sequence: CDR1 MNHEY, CDR2 SMNVEV (reference sequence). The length of the CDR3 is 14 residues. V lost 3 bases and J lost 6; bases outside the gene matches: 5. The CDR3 loop reads CASSFPGGRDTQYF. Here the CDR3 DNA reads TGTGCCAGCAGTTTCCCGGGGGGGAGGGATACGCAGTATTTT.

The genes are TRBV6-5 and TRBJ2-3, with TRBD1 identical over 11 bases. The ends lost 8 bases at V and 3 bases at J; junction bases unmatched: 4. Germline-derived CDR1 and CDR2 are MNHEY and SVGAGI. The CDR3 length is 14 residues. The CDR3 DNA sequence: TGTGCCAGCCGGGACAGGGGGTGGACAGATACGCAGTATTTT. Its protein product is CASRDRGWTDTQYF.

The rearrangement uses TRBV29-1 and TRBJ2-5, with D perhaps matching TRBD2 (5 bases). The CDR3 spans 12 residues. Looked up from germline, CDR1 is SQVTM and CDR2 is ANQGSEA. Trimming left V 3 bases short and J 5 bases short, with 10 bases between. As DNA, the CDR3 is TGCAGCGTTGACTGGCAGCGGGAGACCCAGTACTTC. This encodes CSVDWQRETQYF. The entire variable domain, with the rest obtained from reference TRBV29-1 and TRBJ2-5, is as follows: SAVISQKPSRDICQRGTSLTIQCQVDSQVTMMFWYRQQPGQSLTLIATANQGSEATYESGFVIDKFPISRPNLTFSTLTVSNMSPEDSSIYLCSVDWQRETQYFGPGTRLLVL.

The rearrangement joins TRBV5-3 to TRBJ1-2, with D uncertain. TRBV5-3 is sorted into the ORF group, with uncertain function. The CDR3 length is 13 residues. Trimming left V 8 bases short and J 4 bases short, with 15 bases between. The CDR3, as DNA: TGTGCCAGGGATCGCCGGGAGGCCTATGGCTACACCTTC. Protein: CARDRREAYGYTF.

This clone was counted between two and nine times. The chain has TRBV6-5 and TRBJ2-5; TRBD1 aligns across 7 bases. Per germline, CDR1 MNHEY and CDR2 SVGAGI. V shed 11 bases and J 0 bases; nucleotides not matched to a gene: 3. The CDR3 has 12 residues. DNA of the CDR3: TGTGCCCGGACAGGTTACCAAGAGACCCAGTACTTC. It codes for CARTGYQETQYF.

This clone appeared once. This chain uses TRBV7-8 with TRBJ1-1, with D unclear. The CDR3 runs 13 residues. V dropped 1 base and J dropped 3 bases, with 6 bases sitting between them. CDR1 and CDR2 from the germline V gene are SGHVS and FQNEAQ. This CDR3 is CASSLGAHTEAFF. The DNA of the CDR3 is TGTGCCAGCAGCTTAGGGGCGCACACTGAAGCTTTCTTT.

CDR3 residues: CATGGGLLAKNIQYF. Written as DNA, the CDR3 is TGTGCCACCGGGGGAGGACTTCTAGCCAAAAACATTCAGTACTTC. The chain combines TRBV28 with TRBJ2-4; D perhaps matches TRBD2 (6 bases). The CDR3 consists of 15 residues. Trimming shortened V by 10 bases and J by 0 bases, and 16 bases separated the two germline ends. Germline assignment: CDR1 MDHEN and CDR2 SYDVKM.

The sample holds a few counts of this clone. The chain links TRBV6-1 to TRBJ1-3; the D gene is possibly TRBD1 (6 bases). Between the trimmed V and J ends, which lost 8 bases and 0 bases, there was a span of 14 bases. The CDR3 consists of 15 residues. Germline V gene data show CDR1 as MNHNS and CDR2 as SASEGT. CDR3: CASSLQGISGNTIYF. Written as DNA, the CDR3 is TGTGCCAGCTCTTTACAGGGTATCTCTGGAAACACCATATATTTT.

This clone was seen only a few times. The chain combines TRBV10-1 with TRBJ2-1, with no clear D. Germline values: CDR1 WNHNN, CDR2 SYGVQD (reference sequence). The CDR3 runs to 13 residues. Trimming removed 5 bases from V and 1 base from J, with 6 bases in between. CDR3 region: CASSSRSYNEQFF. The CDR3 DNA is TGCGCCAGCAGTTCCCGTTCCTACAATGAGCAGTTCTTC.

CDR3: CASSVDRGGEQFF. The DNA for the CDR3 is TGTGCCAGCAGTGTGGATCGGGGGGGTGAGCAGTTCTTC. This chain joins TRBV2 and TRBJ2-1, with 8 positions matching TRBD2. This CDR3 spans 13 amino acids. Trimming removed 4 bases from V and 9 bases from J; junction bases left unmatched: 5. Germline CDR1 SNHLY, CDR2 FYNNEI. Full variable domain (rest looked up from reference TRBV2 and TRBJ2-1): EPEVTQTPSHQVTQMGQEVILRCVPISNHLYFYWYRQILGQKVEFLVSFYNNEISEKSEIFDDQFSVERPDGSNFTLKIRSTKLEDSAMYFCASSVDRGGEQFFGPGTRLTVL.

This chain connects TRBV12-5 to TRBJ1-2, with D possibly being TRBD1 (6 bases). Germline V gene lookup returns CDR1 LGHNT and CDR2 FRNRAP. The V end was cut by 5 bases, the J end by 8 bases, with 15 bases between. The CDR3 extends over 13 amino acids. In DNA, the CDR3 is TGTGCTAGTGGTCACGGGACACAGGGCGGCTACACCTTC. The encoded protein is CASGHGTQGGYTF.

V gene TRBV5-1 combines with J gene TRBJ1-1; D not certain. CDR3 length equals 15 residues. With 0 bases removed from V and 0 bases from J, the gap between germline ends came to 9 bases. Germline V lookup: CDR1 SGHRS, CDR2 YFSETQ. The CDR3 bases are TGCGCCAGCAGCTTGGTCGGGGTGGTGAACACTGAAGCTTTCTTT. Protein sequence: CASSLVGVVNTEAFF.

The chain has TRBV4-3 and TRBJ2-7, with D possibly TRBD2 on 5 matching bases. CDR3 length equals 15 residues. Germline loops: CDR1 LGHNA, CDR2 YSLEER. The V and J ends lost 4 bases and 1 base respectively, with 14 bases between them. For the CDR3, the DNA is TGCGCCAGCAGCCTCCAAGACGGGGTGTCCTACGAGCAGTACTTC. Its protein product is CASSLQDGVSYEQYF.

The chain is built from TRBV5-4 and TRBJ2-7; TRBD1 matches 10 bases. The junction had 7 bases not matched to a gene; V was cut back by 3 bases and J by 4 bases. Germline V gene lookup returns CDR1 SGHNT and CDR2 YYREEE (reference sequence). This CDR3 region has 15 residues. CDR3: CASSSRTGGIYEQYF. The CDR3 bases are TGTGCCAGCAGCTCAAGGACAGGGGGGATTTACGAGCAGTACTTC.

About this clone: No conserved phenylalanine or tryptophan ends this CDR3, so it is likely a read error. This chain uses TRBV11-2 with TRBJ1-6; D unresolved. This CDR3 is built from 13 residues. V was pared by 5 bases and J by 11 bases, with 13 bases between. Germline CDR1 SGHAT, CDR2 FQNNGV. The CDR3 region has the DNA TGTGCCAGCAGCCCTATCTTTTCCGCACCCCTCCACCTT. Encoded protein: CASSPIFSAPLHL.

This chain links TRBV9 with TRBJ2-7; 10 positions agree with TRBD2. With V trimmed by 3 bases and J by 3 bases, 3 bases remained unmatched. The CDR3 has 14 amino acids. The germline V gene has CDR1 SGDLS and CDR2 YYNGEE. CDR3: CASSARLAGYEQYF. The CDR3 nucleotides are TGTGCCAGCAGCGCGCGACTAGCGGGCTACGAGCAGTACTTC.

The rearrangement joins TRBV15 to TRBJ1-1; maybe TRBD1 (6 bases). Germline values: CDR1 LNHNV, CDR2 YYDKDF (reference sequence). The CDR3 sequence is 16 residues long. Trimming pared 5 bases from V and 4 bases from J, leaving 20 bases between. The DNA of the CDR3 is TGTGCCACCAGCTTCCCAAGGGGGGGGTATCTCACTGAAGCTTTCTTT. It translates to CATSFPRGGYLTEAFF. Full variable domain (rest looked up from reference TRBV15 and TRBJ1-1): DAMVIQNPRYQVTQFGKPVTLSCSQTLNHNVMYWYQQKSSQAPKLLFHYYDKDFNNEADTPDNFQSRRPNTSFCFLDIRSPGLGDTAMYLCATSFPRGGYLTEAFFGQGTRLTVV.